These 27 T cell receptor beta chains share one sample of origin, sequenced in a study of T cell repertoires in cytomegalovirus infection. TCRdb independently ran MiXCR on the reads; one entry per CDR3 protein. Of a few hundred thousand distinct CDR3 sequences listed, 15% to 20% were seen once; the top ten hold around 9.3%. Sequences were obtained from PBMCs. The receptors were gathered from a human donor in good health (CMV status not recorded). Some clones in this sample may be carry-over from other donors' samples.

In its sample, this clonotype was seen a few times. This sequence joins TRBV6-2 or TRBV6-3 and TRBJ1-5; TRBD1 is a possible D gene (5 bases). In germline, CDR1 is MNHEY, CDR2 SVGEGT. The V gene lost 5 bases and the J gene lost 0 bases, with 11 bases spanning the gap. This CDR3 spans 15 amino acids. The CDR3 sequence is CASSPRGASNQPQHF. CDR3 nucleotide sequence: TGTGCCAGCAGTCCTAGGGGAGCTAGCAATCAGCCCCAGCATTTT.

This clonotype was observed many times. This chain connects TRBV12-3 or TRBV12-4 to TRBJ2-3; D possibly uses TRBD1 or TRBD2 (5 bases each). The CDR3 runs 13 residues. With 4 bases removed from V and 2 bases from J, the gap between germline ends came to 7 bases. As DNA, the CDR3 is TGTGCCAGCAGTTCCGGGACCACAGATACGCAGTATTTT. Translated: CASSSGTTDTQYF.

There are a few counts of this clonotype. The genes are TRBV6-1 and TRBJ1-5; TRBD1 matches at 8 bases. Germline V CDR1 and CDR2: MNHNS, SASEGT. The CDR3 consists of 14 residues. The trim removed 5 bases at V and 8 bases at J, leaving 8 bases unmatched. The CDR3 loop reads CASSSAGQVKPQHF. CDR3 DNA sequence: TGTGCCAGCAGTTCTGCGGGACAGGTCAAGCCCCAGCATTTT.

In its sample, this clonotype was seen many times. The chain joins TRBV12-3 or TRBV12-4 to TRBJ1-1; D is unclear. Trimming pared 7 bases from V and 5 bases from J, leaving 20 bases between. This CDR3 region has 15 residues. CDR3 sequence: CASIAGGSVGTEAFF. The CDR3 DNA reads TGTGCCAGCATCGCAGGAGGATCGGTGGGGACTGAAGCTTTCTTT.

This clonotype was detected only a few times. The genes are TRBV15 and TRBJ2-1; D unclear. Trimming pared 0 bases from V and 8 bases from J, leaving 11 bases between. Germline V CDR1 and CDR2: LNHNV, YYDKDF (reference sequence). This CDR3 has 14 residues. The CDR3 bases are TGTGCCACCAGCAGAGACTTGGGCGTCGATGAGCAGTTCTTC. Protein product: CATSRDLGVDEQFF.

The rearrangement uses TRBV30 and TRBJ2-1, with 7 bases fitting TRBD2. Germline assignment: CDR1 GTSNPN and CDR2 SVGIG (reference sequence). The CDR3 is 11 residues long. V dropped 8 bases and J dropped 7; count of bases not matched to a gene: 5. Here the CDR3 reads CARSGVNEQFF. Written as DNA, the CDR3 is TGTGCCCGAAGCGGGGTAAATGAGCAGTTCTTC.

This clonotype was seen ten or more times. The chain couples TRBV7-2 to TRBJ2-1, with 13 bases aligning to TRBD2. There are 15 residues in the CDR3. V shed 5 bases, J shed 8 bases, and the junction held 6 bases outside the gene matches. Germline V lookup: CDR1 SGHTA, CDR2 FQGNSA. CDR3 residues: CASSQGLAGVDEQFF. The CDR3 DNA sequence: TGTGCCAGCAGCCAAGGACTAGCGGGAGTCGATGAGCAGTTCTTC.

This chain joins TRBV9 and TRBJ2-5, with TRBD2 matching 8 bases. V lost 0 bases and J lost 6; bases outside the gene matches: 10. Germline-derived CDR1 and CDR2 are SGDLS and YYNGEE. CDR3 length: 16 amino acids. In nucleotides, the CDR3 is TGTGCCAGCAGCGTAGAGCCAGCGGGAGACCGAAAGACCCAGTACTTC. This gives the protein CASSVEPAGDRKTQYF.

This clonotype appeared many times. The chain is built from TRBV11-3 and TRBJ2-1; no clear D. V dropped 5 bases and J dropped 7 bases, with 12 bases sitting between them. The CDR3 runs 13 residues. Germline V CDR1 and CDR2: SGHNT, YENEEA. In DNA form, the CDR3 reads TGTGCCAGCAGCCCGTATAAGGCTAATGAGCAGTTCTTC. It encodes CASSPYKANEQFF.

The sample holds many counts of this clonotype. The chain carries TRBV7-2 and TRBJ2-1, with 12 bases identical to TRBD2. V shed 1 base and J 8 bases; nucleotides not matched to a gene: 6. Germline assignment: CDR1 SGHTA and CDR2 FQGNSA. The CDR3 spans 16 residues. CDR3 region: CASSLEASGGADEQFF. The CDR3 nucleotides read TGTGCCAGCAGCTTAGAGGCTAGCGGGGGGGCGGATGAGCAGTTCTTC. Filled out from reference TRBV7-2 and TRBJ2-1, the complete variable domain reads GAGVSQSPSNKVTEKGKDVELRCDPISGHTALYWYRQSLGQGLEFLIYFQGNSAPDKSGLPSDRFSAERTGGSVSTLTIQRTQQEDSAVYLCASSLEASGGADEQFFGPGTRLTVL.

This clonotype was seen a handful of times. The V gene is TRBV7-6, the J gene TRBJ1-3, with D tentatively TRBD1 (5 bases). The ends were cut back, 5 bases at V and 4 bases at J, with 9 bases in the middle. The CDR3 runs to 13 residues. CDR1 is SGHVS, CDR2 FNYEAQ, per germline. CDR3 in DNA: TGTGCCAGCAGCCCCGGGACGGGAAACACCATATATTTT. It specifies CASSPGTGNTIYF.

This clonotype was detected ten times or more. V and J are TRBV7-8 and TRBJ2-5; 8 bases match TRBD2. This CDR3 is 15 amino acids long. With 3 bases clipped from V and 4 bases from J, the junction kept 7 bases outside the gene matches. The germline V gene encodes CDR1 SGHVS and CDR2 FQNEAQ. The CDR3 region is CASSFSGLVGETQYF. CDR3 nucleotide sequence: TGTGCCAGCAGCTTCTCGGGACTAGTTGGAGAGACCCAGTACTTC.

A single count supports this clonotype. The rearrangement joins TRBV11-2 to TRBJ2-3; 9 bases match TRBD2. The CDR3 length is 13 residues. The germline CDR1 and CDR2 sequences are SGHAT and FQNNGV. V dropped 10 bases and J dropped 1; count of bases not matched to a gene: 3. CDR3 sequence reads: CATRTSGTDTQYF. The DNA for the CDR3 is TGTGCCACAAGGACTAGCGGCACAGATACGCAGTATTTT.

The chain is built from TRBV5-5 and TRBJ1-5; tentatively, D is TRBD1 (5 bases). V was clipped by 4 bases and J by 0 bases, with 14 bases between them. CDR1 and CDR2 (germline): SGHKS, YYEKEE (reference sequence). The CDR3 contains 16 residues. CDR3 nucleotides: TGTGCCAGCAGCCCGGGTGCAGGGTATAGCAATCAGCCCCAGCATTTT. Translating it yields CASSPGAGYSNQPQHF.

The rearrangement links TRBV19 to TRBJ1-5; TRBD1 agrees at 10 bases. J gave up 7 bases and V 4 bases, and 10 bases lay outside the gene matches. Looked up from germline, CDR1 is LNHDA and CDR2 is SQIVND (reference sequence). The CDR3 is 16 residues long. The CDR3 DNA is TGTGCCAGTAGTACCAATCGACAGGGGGCACGGCAGCCCCAGCATTTT. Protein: CASSTNRQGARQPQHF.

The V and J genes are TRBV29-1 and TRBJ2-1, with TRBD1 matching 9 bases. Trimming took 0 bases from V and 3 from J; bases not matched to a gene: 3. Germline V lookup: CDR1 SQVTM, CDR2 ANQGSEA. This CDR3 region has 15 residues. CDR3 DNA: TGCAGCGTTGAAGATAACAGGGGGCACTACAATGAGCAGTTCTTC. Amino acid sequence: CSVEDNRGHYNEQFF.

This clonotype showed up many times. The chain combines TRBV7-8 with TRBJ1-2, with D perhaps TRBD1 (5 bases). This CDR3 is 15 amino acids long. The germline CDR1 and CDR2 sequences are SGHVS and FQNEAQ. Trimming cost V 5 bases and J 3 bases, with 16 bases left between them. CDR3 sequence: CASSPRARADYGYTF. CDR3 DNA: TGTGCCAGCAGCCCCCGGGCCAGGGCGGACTATGGCTACACCTTC.

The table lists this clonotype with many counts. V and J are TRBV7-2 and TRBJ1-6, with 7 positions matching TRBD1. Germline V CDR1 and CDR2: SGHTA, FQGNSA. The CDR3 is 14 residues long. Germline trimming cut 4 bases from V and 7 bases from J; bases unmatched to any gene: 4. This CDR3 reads CASSSGTVNSPLHF. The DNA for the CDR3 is TGTGCCAGCAGCTCCGGGACAGTCAATTCACCCCTCCACTTT.

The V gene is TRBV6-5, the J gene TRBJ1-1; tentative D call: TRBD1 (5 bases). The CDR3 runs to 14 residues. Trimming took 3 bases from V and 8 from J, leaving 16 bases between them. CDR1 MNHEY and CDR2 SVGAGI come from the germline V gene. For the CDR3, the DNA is TGTGCCAGCAGTTATATGGGGGGTGGATTGGAAGCTTTCTTT. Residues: CASSYMGGGLEAFF.

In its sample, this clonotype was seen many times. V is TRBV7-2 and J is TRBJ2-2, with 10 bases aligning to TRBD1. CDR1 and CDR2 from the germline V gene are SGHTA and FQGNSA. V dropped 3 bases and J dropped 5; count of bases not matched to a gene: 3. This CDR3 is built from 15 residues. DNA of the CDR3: TGTGCCAGCAGCTTGACAGGGGGCGAGACCGGGGAGCTGTTTTTT. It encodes CASSLTGGETGELFF.

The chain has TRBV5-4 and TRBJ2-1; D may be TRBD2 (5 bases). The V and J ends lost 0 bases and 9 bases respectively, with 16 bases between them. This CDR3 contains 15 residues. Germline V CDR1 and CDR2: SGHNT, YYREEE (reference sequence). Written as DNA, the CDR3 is TGTGCCAGCAGCTTGGCTGGAGGCCAACTCCTTGAGCAGTTCTTC. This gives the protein CASSLAGGQLLEQFF. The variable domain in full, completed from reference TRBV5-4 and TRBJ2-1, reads ETGVTQSPTHLIKTRGQQVTLRCSSQSGHNTVSWYQQALGQGPQFIFQYYREEENGRGNFPPRFSGLQFPNYSSELNVNALELDDSALYLCASSLAGGQLLEQFFGPGTRLTVL.

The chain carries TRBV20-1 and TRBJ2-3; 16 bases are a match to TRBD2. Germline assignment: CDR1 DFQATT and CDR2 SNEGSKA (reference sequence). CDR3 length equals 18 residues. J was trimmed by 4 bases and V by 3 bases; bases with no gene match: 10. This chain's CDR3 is CSASLGLAGGPRADTQYF. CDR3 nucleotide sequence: TGCAGTGCTAGTTTGGGACTAGCGGGAGGGCCAAGGGCAGATACGCAGTATTTT.

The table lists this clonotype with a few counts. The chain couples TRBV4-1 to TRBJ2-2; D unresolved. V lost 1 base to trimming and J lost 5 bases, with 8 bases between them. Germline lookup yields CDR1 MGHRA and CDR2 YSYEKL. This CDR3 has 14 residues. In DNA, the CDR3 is TGCGCCAGCAGCCAAGGGGTAGGAACCGGGGAGCTGTTTTTT. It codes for CASSQGVGTGELFF.

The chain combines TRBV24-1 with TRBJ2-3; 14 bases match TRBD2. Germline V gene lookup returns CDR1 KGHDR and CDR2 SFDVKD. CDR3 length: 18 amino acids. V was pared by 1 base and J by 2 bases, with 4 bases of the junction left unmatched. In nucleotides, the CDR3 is TGTGCCACCAGTGATTTACCGGGACTAGCGGGGGACACAGATACGCAGTATTTT. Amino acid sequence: CATSDLPGLAGDTDTQYF.

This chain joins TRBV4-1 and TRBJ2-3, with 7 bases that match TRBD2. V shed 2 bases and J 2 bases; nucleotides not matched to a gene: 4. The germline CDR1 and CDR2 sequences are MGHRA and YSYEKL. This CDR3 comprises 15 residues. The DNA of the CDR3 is TGCGCCAGCAGCCAACTGGGACTACCCACAGATACGCAGTATTTT. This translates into CASSQLGLPTDTQYF.

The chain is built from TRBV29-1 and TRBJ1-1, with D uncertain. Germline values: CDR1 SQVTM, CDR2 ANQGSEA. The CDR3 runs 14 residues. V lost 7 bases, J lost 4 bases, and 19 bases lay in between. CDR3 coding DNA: TGCAGCGCCACTGAATTGGGTTTGGGCACTGAAGCTTTCTTT. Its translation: CSATELGLGTEAFF.

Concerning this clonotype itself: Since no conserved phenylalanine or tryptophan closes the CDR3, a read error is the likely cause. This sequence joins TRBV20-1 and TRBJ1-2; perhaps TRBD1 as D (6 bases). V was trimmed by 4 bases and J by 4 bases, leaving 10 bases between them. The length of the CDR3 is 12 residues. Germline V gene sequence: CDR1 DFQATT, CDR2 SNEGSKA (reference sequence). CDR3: CSAIGQPYGYTL. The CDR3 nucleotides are TGCAGTGCTATTGGACAGCCCTATGGCTACACCTTA.